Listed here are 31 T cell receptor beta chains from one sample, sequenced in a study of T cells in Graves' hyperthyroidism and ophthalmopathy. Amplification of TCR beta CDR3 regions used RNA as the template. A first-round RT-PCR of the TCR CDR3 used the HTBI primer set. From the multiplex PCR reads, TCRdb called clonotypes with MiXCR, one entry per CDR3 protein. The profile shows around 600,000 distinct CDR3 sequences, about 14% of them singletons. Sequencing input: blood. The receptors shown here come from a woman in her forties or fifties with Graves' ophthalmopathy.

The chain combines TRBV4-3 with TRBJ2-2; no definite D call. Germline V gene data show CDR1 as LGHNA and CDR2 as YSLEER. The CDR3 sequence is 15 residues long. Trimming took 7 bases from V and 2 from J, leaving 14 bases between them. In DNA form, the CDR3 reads TGCGCCAGCAAAACGGGTCGAGGTAACACCGGGGAGCTGTTTTTT. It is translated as CASKTGRGNTGELFF.

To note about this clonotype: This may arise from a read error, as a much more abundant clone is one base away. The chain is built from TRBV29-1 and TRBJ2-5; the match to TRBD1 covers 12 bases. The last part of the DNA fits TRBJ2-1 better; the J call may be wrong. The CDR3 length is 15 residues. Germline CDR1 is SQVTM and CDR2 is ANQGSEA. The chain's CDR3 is CSSGGQGAEGETQFF. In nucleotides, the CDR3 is TGCAGCTCGGGGGGACAGGGGGCTGAGGGGGAGACCCAGTTCTTC.

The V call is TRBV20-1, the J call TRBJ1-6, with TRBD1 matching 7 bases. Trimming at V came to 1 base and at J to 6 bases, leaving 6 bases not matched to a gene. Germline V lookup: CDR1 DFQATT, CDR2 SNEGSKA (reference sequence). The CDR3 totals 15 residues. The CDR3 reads CSARATGTANSPLHF. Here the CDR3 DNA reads TGCAGTGCTAGAGCGACCGGGACAGCTAATTCACCCCTCCACTTT.

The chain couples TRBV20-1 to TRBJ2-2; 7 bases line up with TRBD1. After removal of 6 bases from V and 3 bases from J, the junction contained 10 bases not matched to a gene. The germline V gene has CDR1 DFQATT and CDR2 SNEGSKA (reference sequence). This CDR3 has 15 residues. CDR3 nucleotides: TGCAGTGCGCCCGACAGGGTAAAAGACACCGGGGAGCTGTTTTTT. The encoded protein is CSAPDRVKDTGELFF.

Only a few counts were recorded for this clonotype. CDR3 DNA: TGTGCCAGCAGCCACGCGACTAGCGGGAGAGATACGCAGTATTTT. The encoded protein is CASSHATSGRDTQYF. The genes are TRBV4-2 and TRBJ2-3, with 12 bases aligning to TRBD2. V dropped 3 bases and J dropped 5; count of bases not matched to a gene: 3. This CDR3 comprises 15 residues. The germline V gene encodes CDR1 LGHNA and CDR2 YNFKEQ.

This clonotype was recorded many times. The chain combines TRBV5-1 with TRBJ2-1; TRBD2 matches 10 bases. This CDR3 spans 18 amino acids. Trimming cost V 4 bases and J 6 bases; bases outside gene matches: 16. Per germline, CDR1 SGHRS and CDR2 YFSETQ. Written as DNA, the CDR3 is TGCGCCAGCAGCCGCACGTTTAGCGGGGGGTCCGTCGCCAATGAGCAGTTCTTC. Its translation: CASSRTFSGGSVANEQFF. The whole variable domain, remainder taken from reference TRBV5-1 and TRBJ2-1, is KAGVTQTPRYLIKTRGQQVTLSCSPISGHRSVSWYQQTPGQGLQFLFEYFSETQRNKGNFPGRFSGRQFSNSRSEMNVSTLELGDSALYLCASSRTFSGGSVANEQFFGPGTRLTVL.

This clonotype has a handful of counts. CDR3 sequence (DNA): TGTGCCAGCAGCGGACTAGCGGGAGGACTCAATGAGCAGTTCTTC. As protein: CASSGLAGGLNEQFF. The J gene is TRBJ2-1, the V gene TRBV9; 13 bases are a match to TRBD2. V lost 3 bases and J lost 6; bases outside the gene matches: 3. The CDR3 is 15 residues long. Germline assignment: CDR1 SGDLS and CDR2 YYNGEE.

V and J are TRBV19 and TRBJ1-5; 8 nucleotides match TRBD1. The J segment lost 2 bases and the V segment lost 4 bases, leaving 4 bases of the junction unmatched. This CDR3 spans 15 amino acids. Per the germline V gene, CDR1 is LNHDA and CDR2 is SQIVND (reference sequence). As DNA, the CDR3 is TGTGCCAGTAGTACGCTGGACAGGGGCAATCAGCCCCAGCATTTT. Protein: CASSTLDRGNQPQHF.

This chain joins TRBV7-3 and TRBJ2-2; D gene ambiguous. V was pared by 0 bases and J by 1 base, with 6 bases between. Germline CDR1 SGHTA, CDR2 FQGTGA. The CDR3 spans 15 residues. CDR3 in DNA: TGTGCCAGCAGCTTAACGTTCGGGAACACCGGGGAGCTGTTTTTT. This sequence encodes CASSLTFGNTGELFF. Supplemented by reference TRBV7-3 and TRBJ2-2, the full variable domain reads GAGVSQTPSNKVTEKGKYVELRCDPISGHTALYWYRQSLGQGPEFLIYFQGTGAADDSGLPNDRFFAVRPEGSVSTLKIQRTERGDSAVYLCASSLTFGNTGELFFGEGSRLTVL.

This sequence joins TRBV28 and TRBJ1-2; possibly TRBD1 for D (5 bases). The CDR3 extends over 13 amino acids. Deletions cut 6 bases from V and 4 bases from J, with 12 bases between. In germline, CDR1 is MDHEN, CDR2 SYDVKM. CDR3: CASRSTATYGYTF. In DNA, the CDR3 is TGTGCCAGCAGATCGACAGCTACCTATGGCTACACCTTC.

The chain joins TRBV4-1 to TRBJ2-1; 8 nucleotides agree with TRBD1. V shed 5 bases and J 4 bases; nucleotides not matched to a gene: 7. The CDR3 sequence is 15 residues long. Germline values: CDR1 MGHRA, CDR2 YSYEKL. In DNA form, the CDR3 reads TGCGCCAGCAGCGAAATCCAGGGGGCGTACAATGAGCAGTTCTTC. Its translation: CASSEIQGAYNEQFF.

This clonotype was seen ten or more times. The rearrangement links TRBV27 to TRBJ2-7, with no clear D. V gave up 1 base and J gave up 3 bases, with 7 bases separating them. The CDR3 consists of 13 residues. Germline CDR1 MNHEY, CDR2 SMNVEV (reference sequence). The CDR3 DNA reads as TGTGCCAGCAGTTTATTCATAGGCTACGAGCAGTACTTC. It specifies CASSLFIGYEQYF.

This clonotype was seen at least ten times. The CDR3 sequence: CSAWGQGFSEAFF. The CDR3 DNA sequence: TGCAGCGCCTGGGGACAGGGATTCTCTGAAGCTTTCTTT. This chain joins TRBV29-1 and TRBJ1-1; TRBD1 aligns across 9 bases. The CDR3 runs to 13 residues. After removal of 7 bases from V and 6 bases from J, the junction contained 9 bases not matched to a gene. Germline V CDR1 and CDR2: SQVTM, ANQGSEA. The entire variable domain, with the rest obtained from reference TRBV29-1 and TRBJ1-1, is as follows: SAVISQKPSRDICQRGTSLTIQCQVDSQVTMMFWYRQQPGQSLTLIATANQGSEATYESGFVIDKFPISRPNLTFSTLTVSNMSPEDSSIYLCSAWGQGFSEAFFGQGTRLTVV.

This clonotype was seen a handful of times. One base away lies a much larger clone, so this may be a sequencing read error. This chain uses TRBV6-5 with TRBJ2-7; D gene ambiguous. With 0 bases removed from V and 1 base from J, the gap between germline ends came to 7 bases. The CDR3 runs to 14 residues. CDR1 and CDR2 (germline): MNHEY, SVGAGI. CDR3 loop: CASSYSDTSYEQYF. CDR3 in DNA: TGTGCCAGCAGTTACTCTGACACTTCCTACGAGCAGTACTTC.

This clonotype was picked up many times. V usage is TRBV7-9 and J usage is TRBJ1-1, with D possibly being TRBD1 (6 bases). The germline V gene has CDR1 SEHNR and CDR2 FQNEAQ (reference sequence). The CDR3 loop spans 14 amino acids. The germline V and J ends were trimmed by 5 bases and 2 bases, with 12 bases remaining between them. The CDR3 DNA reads TGTGCCAGCAGCGAAGGGGGAGGAAACACTGAAGCTTTCTTT. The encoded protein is CASSEGGGNTEAFF.

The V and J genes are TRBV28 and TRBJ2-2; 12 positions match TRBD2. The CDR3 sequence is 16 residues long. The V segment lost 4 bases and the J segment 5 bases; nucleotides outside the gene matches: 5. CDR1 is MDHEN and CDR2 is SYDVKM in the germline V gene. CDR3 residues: CASSSLAGGGTGELFF. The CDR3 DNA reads TGTGCCAGCAGTTCTCTAGCGGGAGGGGGGACCGGGGAGCTGTTTTTT.

DNA for the CDR3: TGTGCCAGCAGCCAGTGGGACCACACAGATACGCAGTATTTT. It codes for CASSQWDHTDTQYF. V gene TRBV6-2 or TRBV6-3 combines with J gene TRBJ2-3; D may be TRBD1 or TRBD2 (5 bases each). CDR3 length equals 14 residues. Deletions cut 6 bases from V and 2 bases from J, with 12 bases between. Germline V gives CDR1 MNHEY, CDR2 SVGEGT.

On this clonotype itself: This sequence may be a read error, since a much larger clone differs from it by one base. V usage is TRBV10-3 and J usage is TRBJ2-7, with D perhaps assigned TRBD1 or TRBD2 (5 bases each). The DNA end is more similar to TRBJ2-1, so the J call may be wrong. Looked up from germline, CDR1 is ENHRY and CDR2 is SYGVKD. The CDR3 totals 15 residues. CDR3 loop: CAIWGMGSLSYEQFF. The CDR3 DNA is TGTGCCATCTGGGGGATGGGAAGCCTCTCCTACGAGCAGTTCTTC.

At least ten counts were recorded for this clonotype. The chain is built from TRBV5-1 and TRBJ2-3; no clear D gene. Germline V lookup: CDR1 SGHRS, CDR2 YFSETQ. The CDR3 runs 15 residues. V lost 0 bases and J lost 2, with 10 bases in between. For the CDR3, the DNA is TGCGCCAGCAGCTTGGTGGTGGGATCCACAGATACGCAGTATTTT. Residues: CASSLVVGSTDTQYF.

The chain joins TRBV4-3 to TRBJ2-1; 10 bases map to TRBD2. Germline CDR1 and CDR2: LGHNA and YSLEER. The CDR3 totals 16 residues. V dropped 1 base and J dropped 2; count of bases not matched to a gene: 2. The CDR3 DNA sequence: TGCGCCAGCAGCCAAGCTCTAGCGGGAGCCTACAATGAGCAGTTCTTC. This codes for CASSQALAGAYNEQFF.

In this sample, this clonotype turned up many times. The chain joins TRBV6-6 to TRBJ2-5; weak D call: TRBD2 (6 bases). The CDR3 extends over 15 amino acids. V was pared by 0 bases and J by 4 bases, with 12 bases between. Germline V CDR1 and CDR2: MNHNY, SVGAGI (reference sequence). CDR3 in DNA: TGTGCCAGCAGTTACTCGGAGGGCCTCTCAGAGACCCAGTACTTC. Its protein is CASSYSEGLSETQYF.

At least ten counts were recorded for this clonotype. In DNA, the CDR3 is TGTGCCAGCAGCTTAGGGGGACTAGCGGGAGCCAATGAGCAGTTCTTC. This encodes CASSLGGLAGANEQFF. The chain links TRBV7-8 to TRBJ2-1; 14 nucleotides align to TRBD2. The V gene's germline CDR1 is SGHVS and CDR2 FQNEAQ. Trimming removed 1 base from V and 6 bases from J; junction bases left unmatched: 2. There are 16 residues in the CDR3.

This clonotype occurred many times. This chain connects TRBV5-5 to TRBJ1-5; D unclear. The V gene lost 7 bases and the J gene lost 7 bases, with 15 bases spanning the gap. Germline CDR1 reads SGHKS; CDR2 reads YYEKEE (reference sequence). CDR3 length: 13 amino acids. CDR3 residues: CASGTNREQPQHF. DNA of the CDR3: TGTGCCAGCGGCACAAACAGAGAACAGCCCCAGCATTTT.

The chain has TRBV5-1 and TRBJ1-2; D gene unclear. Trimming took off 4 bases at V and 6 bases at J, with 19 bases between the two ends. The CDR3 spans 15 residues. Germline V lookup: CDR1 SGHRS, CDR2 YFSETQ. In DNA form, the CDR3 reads TGCGCCAGCAGCGGAGGGTCATACGTGGTAGATGGCTACACCTTC. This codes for CASSGGSYVVDGYTF.

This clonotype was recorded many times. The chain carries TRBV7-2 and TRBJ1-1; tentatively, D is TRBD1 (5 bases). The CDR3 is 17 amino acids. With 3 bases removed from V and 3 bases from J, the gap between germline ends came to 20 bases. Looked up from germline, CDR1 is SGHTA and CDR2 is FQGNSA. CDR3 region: CASSFSARALGHTEAFF. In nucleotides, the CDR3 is TGTGCCAGCAGCTTCTCCGCCAGGGCTCTGGGGCACACTGAAGCTTTCTTT.

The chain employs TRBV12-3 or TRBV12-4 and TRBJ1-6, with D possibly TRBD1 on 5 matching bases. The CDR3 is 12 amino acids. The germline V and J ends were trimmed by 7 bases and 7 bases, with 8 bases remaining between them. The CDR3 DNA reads TGTGCCAGCACAGGGTTCAATTCACCCCTCCACTTT. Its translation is CASTGFNSPLHF.

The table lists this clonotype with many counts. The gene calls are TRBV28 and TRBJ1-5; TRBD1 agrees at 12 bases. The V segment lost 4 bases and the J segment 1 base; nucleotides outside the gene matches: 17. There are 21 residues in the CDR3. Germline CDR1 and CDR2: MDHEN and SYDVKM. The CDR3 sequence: CASSSPVVAGQGARSNQPQHF. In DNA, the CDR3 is TGTGCCAGCAGTTCCCCCGTGGTGGCGGGACAGGGGGCTCGGAGCAATCAGCCCCAGCATTTT. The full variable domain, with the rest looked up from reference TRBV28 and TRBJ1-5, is DVKVTQSSRYLVKRTGEKVFLECVQDMDHENMFWYRQDPGLGLRLIYFSYDVKMKEKGDIPEGYSVSREKKERFSLILESASTNQTSMYLCASSSPVVAGQGARSNQPQHFGDGTRLSIL.

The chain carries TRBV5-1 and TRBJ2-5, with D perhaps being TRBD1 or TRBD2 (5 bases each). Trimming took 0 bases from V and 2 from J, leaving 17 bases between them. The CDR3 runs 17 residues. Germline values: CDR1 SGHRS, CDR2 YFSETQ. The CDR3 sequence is CASSLDLGPLGQETQYF. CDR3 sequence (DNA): TGCGCCAGCAGCTTGGATTTGGGACCCCTTGGGCAAGAGACCCAGTACTTC.

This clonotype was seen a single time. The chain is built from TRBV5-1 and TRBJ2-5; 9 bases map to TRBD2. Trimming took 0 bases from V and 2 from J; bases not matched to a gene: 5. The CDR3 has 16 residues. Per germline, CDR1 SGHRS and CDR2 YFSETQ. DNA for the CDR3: TGCGCCAGCAGCTTGGGGTCTAGCGGGGCTCAAGAGACCCAGTACTTC. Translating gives CASSLGSSGAQETQYF.

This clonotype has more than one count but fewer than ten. In nucleotides, the CDR3 is TGTGCCAGCAGCGTAGGGTCCAGTAACTATGGCTACACCTTC. This codes for CASSVGSSNYGYTF. This rearrangement joins TRBV9 to TRBJ1-2; D is uncertain. The CDR3 sequence is 14 residues long. Trimming took off 0 bases at V and 1 base at J, with 7 bases between the two ends. Looked up from germline, CDR1 is SGDLS and CDR2 is YYNGEE. The variable domain in full, completed from reference TRBV9 and TRBJ1-2, reads DSGVTQTPKHLITATGQRVTLRCSPRSGDLSVYWYQQSLDQGLQFLIQYYNGEERAKGNILERFSAQQFPDLHSELNLSSLELGDSALYFCASSVGSSNYGYTFGSGTRLTVV.

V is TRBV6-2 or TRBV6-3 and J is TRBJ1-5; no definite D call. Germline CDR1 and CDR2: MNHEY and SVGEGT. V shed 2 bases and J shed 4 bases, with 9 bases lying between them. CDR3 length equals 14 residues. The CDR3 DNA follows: TGTGCCAGCAGTTACGTGCCAGAGAATCAGCCCCAGCATTTT. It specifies CASSYVPENQPQHF.